A single sample is the source of the 14 T cell receptor beta chains below, sequenced in a study of vaccination effects on CD4 cells after COVID-19. Produced via immunoSEQ multiplex PCR; TCRdb's table is partial and in-frame only. The sample has about 45,000 clones, approximately 72% seen once. Antigen-specific CD4+ T cells were expanded with viral peptide pools in the ViraFEST assay before sequencing. Following 10 days of culture, CD4+ T cells were isolated. The person's infection with SARS-CoV-2, confirmed by PCR, took place between March and December 2020. What these receptors recognize is not known. Sequencing was performed on CD4+ T cells from PBMCs cultured with a peptide pool, taken before COVID-19 vaccination. The receptors shown here come from a human donor who had a prior SARS-CoV-2 infection.

The chain is built from TRBV12-3 or TRBV12-4 and TRBJ2-1; the D gene is possibly TRBD2 (6 bases). The CDR3 contains 12 residues. Deletions cut 7 bases from V and 4 bases from J, with 8 bases between. This CDR3 is CASNSGYNEQFF. The CDR3 bases are TGTGCCAGCAATAGCGGATACAATGAGCAGTTCTTC.

The chain employs TRBV10-3 and TRBJ2-7, with TRBD2 as a possible D gene (6 bases). V dropped 5 bases and J dropped 4 bases, with 18 bases sitting between them. The CDR3 loop spans 15 amino acids. Germline V lookup: CDR1 ENHRY, CDR2 SYGVKD. CDR3 sequence reads: CAISPTGGSLYEQYF. The CDR3 DNA sequence: TGTGCCATCAGTCCCACCGGGGGATCGCTTTACGAGCAGTACTTC.

The V call is TRBV11-3, the J call TRBJ1-2; maybe TRBD1 (5 bases). Germline V lookup: CDR1 SGHNT, CDR2 YENEEA. The CDR3 loop spans 19 amino acids. Trimming took 1 base from V and 8 from J, leaving 29 bases between them. Here the CDR3 DNA reads TGTGCCAGCAGCTTAGTAAGGGGAAAAGGTGGTCCGTTTCCTCGCGGCTACACCTTC. Protein sequence: CASSLVRGKGGPFPRGYTF.

Here the CDR3 DNA reads TGTGCCAGCTCCCCCAGGGACAATGAGCAGTTCTTC. Its protein is CASSPRDNEQFF. V is TRBV18 and J is TRBJ2-1, with a possible D match to TRBD1 (5 bases). CDR1 is KGHSH and CDR2 is LQKENI in the germline V gene. Trimming removed 6 bases from V and 5 bases from J, with 8 bases in between. This CDR3 is 12 amino acids long.

V usage is TRBV7-8 and J usage is TRBJ1-1; D not resolved. The CDR3 contains 12 residues. The V gene lost 3 bases and the J gene lost 2 bases, with 4 bases spanning the gap. Per the germline V gene, CDR1 is SGHVS and CDR2 is FQNEAQ. The CDR3 DNA sequence: TGTGCCAGCAGCTTCCTCAACACTGAAGCTTTCTTT. It encodes CASSFLNTEAFF.

J is TRBJ1-3 and V is TRBV7-2; no firm D call. From germline, CDR1 is SGHTA and CDR2 FQGNSA. The CDR3 length is 16 residues. The V and J ends lost 1 base and 0 bases respectively, with 10 bases between them. The CDR3 DNA follows: TGTGCCAGCAGCTTAGGGCCAGTCTACTCTGGAAACACCATATATTTT. The encoded protein is CASSLGPVYSGNTIYF.

This chain uses TRBV20-1 with TRBJ2-1, with no clear D. Trimming stripped 3 bases from V and 2 bases from J, with 14 bases between. Germline CDR1 reads DFQATT; CDR2 reads SNEGSKA (reference sequence). The CDR3 is 15 amino acids. The CDR3 sequence is CSASPVGHTYNEQFF. The CDR3 DNA follows: TGCAGTGCTAGTCCAGTAGGGCATACCTACAATGAGCAGTTCTTC.

The V call is TRBV12-3 or TRBV12-4, the J call TRBJ1-2, with D possibly TRBD1 on 5 matching bases. The CDR3 runs to 13 residues. Trimming took off 6 bases at V and 2 bases at J, with 10 bases between the two ends. The CDR3 is CASRDTANYGYTF. CDR3 DNA: TGTGCCAGCAGGGACACTGCGAACTATGGCTACACCTTC.

The chain joins TRBV28 to TRBJ1-2; D ambiguous. V shed 5 bases and J shed 2 bases, with 15 bases lying between them. From germline, CDR1 is MDHEN and CDR2 SYDVKM. The CDR3 runs to 15 residues. In nucleotides, the CDR3 is TGTGCCAGCAGTACCTCCATGGAGTTAAACTATGGCTACACCTTC. Translating gives CASSTSMELNYGYTF.

The CDR3 region has the DNA TGTGCCAGCAGCTTAGGGGCTTACAATGAGCAGTTCTTC. Its translation: CASSLGAYNEQFF. V gene TRBV7-2 combines with J gene TRBJ2-1; D unresolved. With 1 base removed from V and 4 bases from J, the gap between germline ends came to 5 bases. Germline values: CDR1 SGHTA, CDR2 FQGNSA. CDR3 size: 13 residues.

V and J are TRBV9 and TRBJ2-7; D ambiguous. Trimming removed 3 bases at V and 1 base at J, with 11 bases between. CDR1 SGDLS and CDR2 YYNGEE come from the germline V gene. The CDR3 spans 14 residues. The CDR3 DNA reads TGTGCCAGCAGCGAGAGGTTGTCGTCCTACGAGCAGTACTTC. As protein: CASSERLSSYEQYF.

The chain has TRBV3-1 (or the pseudogene TRBV3-2) and TRBJ2-5; D is unclear. The germline CDR1 and CDR2 sequences are LGHDT and YNNKEL (reference sequence). V was clipped by 4 bases and J by 1 base, with 7 bases between them. This CDR3 has 13 amino acids. In DNA form, the CDR3 reads TGTGCCAGCAGCCCCCGGCCCCAAGAGACCCAGTACTTC. It encodes CASSPRPQETQYF.

V gene TRBV2 combines with J gene TRBJ2-7; 7 nucleotides align to TRBD1. The CDR3 has 12 residues. V shed 7 bases and J 3 bases; nucleotides not matched to a gene: 3. Germline V gene data show CDR1 as SNHLY and CDR2 as FYNNEI. CDR3 loop: CASTDRDYEQYF. The CDR3, as DNA: TGTGCCAGCACAGACAGGGACTACGAGCAGTACTTC.

The chain has TRBV9 and TRBJ1-2, with D possibly matching TRBD1 (5 bases). This CDR3 region has 15 residues. Germline V lookup: CDR1 SGDLS, CDR2 YYNGEE. V was clipped by 5 bases and J by 2 bases, with 16 bases between them. The CDR3 loop is CASSFTPRDNYGYTF. The DNA for the CDR3 is TGTGCCAGCAGTTTTACGCCACGGGACAACTATGGCTACACCTTC.